This section outlines one T cell receptor beta chain sequence together with its context. MiXCR was run by TCRdb on the RT-PCR reads, yielding one entry per CDR3 protein. The sample holds approximately 210,000 distinct CDR3 sequences, less than 45% seen once. The data stem from a study of patients and donors after allogeneic stem cell transplantation. The CDR3 extends over 13 amino acids. Germline V gives CDR1 MNHNY, CDR2 SVGAGI (reference sequence). V dropped 1 base and J dropped 3; count of bases not matched to a gene: 0. The TCR was taken from a human donor who was either an allogeneic HSCT recipient or a stem cell or donor lymphocyte infusion donor (not recorded which). It is not recorded whose cells these are; they may come from a transplant donor. Sequenced sample: blood, either unsorted or a sorted T cell fraction (not recorded which). This sequence joins TRBV6-6 and TRBJ2-7; 7 nucleotides agree with TRBD1. The CDR3 spells CASSYWTGYEQYF. The CDR3 DNA reads TGTGCCAGCAGTTACTGGACAGGCTACGAGCAGTACTTC.